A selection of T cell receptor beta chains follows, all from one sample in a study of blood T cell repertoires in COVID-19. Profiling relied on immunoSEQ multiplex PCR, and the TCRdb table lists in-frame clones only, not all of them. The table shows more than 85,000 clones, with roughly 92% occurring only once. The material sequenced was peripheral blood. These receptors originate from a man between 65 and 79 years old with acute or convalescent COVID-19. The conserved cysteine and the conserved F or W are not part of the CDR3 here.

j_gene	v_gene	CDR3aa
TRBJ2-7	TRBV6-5	ASSSGSYEQY
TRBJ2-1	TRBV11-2	ASSRSGGPYNEQF
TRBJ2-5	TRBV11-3	ASSRTEETQY
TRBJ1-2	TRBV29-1	SVVIGTTNYGYT
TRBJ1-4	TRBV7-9	ASSPPAGRDSEKLF
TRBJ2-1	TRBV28	ASSSPGGVQF
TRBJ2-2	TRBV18	ASSPGLAGHSNTGELF
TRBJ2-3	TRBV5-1	ASSIHGQGYTDTQY
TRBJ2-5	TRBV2	ASSLQGTQY
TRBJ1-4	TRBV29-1	SVAGTGGLDEKLF
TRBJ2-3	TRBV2	ASRGTSGGSDTQY
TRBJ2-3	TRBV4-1	ASSPLGASSTDTQY
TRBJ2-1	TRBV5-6	ASSLFGGVGYNEQF
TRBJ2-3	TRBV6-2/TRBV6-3	ASSYNENTQY
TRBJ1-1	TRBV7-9	ASSLRTGRDTEAF
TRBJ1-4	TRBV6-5	ASRLTLVNEKLF
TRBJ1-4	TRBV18	ASSPGTAEKLF
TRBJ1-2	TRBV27	ASSFDSFSYT
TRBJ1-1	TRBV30	AWSLRDNSEAF
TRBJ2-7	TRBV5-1	ASSLRLEGSRYEQY
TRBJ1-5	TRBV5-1	ASSRTGNQPQH
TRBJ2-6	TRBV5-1	ASSEQGADIFINSGANVLT
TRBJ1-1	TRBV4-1	ASSPGTGTEAF
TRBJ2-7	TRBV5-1	ASSLAGGPGEQY
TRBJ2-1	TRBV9	ASSGPLSGAGSYNEQF
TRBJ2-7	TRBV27	ASSLSGSNYEQY
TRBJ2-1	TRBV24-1	ATSDFPGSSYNEQF
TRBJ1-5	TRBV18	ASSLGQGFQPQH
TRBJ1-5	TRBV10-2	ASRPTGMDQPQH
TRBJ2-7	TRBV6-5	ASGTSGVREQY
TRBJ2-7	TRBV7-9	ASSLRGAEQY
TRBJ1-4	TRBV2	ASSGRRNEKLF
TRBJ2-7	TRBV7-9	ASSLQLAGAYYEQY
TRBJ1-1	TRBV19	ASREQGEVVTEAF
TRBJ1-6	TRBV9	ASSRWGQDNSPLH
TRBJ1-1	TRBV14	ASSAGQSIEAF
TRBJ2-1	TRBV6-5	ASSPLTSSYNEQF
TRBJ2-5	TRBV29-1	SVVAGLAAETQY
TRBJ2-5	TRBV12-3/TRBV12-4	ASSPTRGETQY
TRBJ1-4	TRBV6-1	ASSEAGNEKLF
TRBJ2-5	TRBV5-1	ARGGGGKETQY
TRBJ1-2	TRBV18	ASSPDTGGIYGYT
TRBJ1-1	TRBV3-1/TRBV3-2	ASSQDSTEAF